The entry that follows covers one TCR beta chain sequence. CDR3 size: 15 residues. Trimming shortened V by 1 base and J by 0 bases, and 6 bases separated the two germline ends. Germline CDR1 MGHRA, CDR2 YSYEKL. The data were taken from a study of blood T cell repertoires in COVID-19. Overall study context: Material from acute and convalescent COVID-19 was sourced from the United States, Italy and Spain. Nucleic acid was either cDNA or gDNA, and it came from T cells, B-cell-depleted T cells, or PBMCs.

Under the authors' procedure: Counts of nucleated cells, estimated from reference gene primer amplification, were obtained. Generated by immunoSEQ multiplex PCR, the TCRdb table keeps only in-frame clones and is missing some. The V and J calls and clone size were taken over from that table, and D and trimming were inferred from the DNA. The table lists roughly 140,000 clones, 75% to 85% of them singletons. The sequencing sample was made of peripheral blood. The chain links TRBV4-1 to TRBJ2-2, with D unresolved. This TCR was recovered from a man aged 60 to 75 with acute or convalescent COVID-19. The CDR3 DNA reads TGCGCCAGCAGCCAAGGGCAAACGAACACCGGGGAGCTGTTTTTT. It codes for CASSQGQTNTGELFF.